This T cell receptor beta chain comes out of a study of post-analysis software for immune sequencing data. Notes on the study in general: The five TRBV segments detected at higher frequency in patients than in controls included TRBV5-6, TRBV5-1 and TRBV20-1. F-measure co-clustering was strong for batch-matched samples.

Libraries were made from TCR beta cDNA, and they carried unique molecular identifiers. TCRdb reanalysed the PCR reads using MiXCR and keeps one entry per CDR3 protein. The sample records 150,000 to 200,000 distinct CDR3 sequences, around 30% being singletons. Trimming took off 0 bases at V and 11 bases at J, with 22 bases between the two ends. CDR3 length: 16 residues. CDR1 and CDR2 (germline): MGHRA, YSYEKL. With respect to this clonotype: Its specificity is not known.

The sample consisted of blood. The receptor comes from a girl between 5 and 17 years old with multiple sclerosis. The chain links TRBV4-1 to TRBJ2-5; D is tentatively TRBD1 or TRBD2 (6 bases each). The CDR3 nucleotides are TGCGCCAGCAGCCAAGAGCCCAGGGGAGGCTACAATGAGCAGTACTTC. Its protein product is CASSQEPRGGYNEQYF.